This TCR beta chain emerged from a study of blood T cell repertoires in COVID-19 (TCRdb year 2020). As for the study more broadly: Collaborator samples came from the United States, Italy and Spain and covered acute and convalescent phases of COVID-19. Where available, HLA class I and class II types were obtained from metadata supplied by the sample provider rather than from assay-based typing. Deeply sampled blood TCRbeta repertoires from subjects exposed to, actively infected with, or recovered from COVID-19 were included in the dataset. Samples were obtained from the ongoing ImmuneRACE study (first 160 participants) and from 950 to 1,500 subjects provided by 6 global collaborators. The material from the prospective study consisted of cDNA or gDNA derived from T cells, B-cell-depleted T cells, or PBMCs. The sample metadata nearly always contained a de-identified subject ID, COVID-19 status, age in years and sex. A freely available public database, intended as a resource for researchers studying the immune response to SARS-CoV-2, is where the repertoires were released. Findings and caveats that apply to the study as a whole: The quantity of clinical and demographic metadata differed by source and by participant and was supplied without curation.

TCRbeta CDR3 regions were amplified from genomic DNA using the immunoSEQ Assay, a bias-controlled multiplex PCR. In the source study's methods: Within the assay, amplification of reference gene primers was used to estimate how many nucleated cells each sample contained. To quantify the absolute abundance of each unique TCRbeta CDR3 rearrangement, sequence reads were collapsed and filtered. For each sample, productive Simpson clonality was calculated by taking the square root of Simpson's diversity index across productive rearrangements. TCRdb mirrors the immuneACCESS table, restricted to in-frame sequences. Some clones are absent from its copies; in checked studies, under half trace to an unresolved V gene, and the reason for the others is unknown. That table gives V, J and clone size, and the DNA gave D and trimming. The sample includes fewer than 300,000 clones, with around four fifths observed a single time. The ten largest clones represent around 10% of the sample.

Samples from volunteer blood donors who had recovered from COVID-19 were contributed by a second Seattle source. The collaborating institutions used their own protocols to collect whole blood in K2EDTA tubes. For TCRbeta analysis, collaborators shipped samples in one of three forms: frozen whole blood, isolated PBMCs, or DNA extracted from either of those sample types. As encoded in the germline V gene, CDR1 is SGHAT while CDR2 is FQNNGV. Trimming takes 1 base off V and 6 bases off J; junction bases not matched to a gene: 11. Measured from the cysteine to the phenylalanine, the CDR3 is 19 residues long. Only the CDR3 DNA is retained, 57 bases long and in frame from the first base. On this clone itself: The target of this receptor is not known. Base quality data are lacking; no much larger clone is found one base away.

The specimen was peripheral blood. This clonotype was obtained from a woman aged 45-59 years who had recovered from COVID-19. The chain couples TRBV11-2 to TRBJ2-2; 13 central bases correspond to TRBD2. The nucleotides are TGTGCCAGCAGCTTAGCCCGGACTAGCGGGAGTTTTTGGGCCGGGGAGCTGTTTTTT. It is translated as CASSLARTSGSFWAGELFF. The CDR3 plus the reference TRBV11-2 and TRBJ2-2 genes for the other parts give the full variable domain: EAGVAQSPRYKIIEKRQSVAFWCNPISGHATLYWYQQILGQGPKLLIQFQNNGVVDDSQLPKDRFSAERLKGVDSTLKIQPAKLEDSAVYLCASSLARTSGSFWAGELFFGEGSRLTVL.